Reported below is one T cell receptor (beta chain). Using immunoSEQ multiplex PCR, the repertoire was profiled, and TCRdb retains in-frame clones only, with some absent. The sample contains fewer than 200,000 clones, 85% to 95% of which appear only once. The CDR3 loop spans 16 amino acids. V lost 4 bases, J lost 6 bases, and 8 bases stayed unmatched. Looked up from germline, CDR1 is LGHDT and CDR2 is YNNKEL (reference sequence). The data belong to a study of control samples from healthy donors and cancer patients. This sequence originates from a woman aged 55-70 years in good health. Sequences were obtained from blood. V is TRBV3-1 (or the pseudogene TRBV3-2) and J is TRBJ2-1; TRBD2 agrees at 11 bases. The CDR3 nucleotides read TGTGCCAGCAGCCTGTTAGCGGGGGGGCTTATCAATGAGCAGTTCTTC. Its translation is CASSLLAGGLINEQFF.